The clone carrying this TCR delta chain was seen more than once but under ten times. The data stem from a study of gamma-delta T cells after stem cell transplantation. Germline V gene lookup returns CDR1 GEAIGNYY and CDR2 EKD. With V trimmed by 2 bases and J by 0 bases, 17 bases remained unmatched. The length of the CDR3 is 19 residues. TCRdb ran CATT on the RT-PCR reads. This sample yields under 5,500 delta-chain clones, of which approximately 10% are seen a single time; less than 15% belongs to the top ten. The chain employs TRDV2 and TRDJ1; TRDD3 agrees at 7 bases. This clonotype was obtained from a human donor. It is not recorded whose cells these are; they may come from a transplant donor. The sample comprised gamma-delta T cells. CDR3 DNA sequence: TGTGCCTGTGACATCTTTATTCCCCAATACTGGGGTTACACCGATAAACTCATCTTT. It is translated as CACDIFIPQYWGYTDKLIF.